The 25 T cell receptor beta chains listed next were all sequenced from one sample in a study of blood T cell repertoires in COVID-19. TCRdb's copy holds only in-frame clones and misses some; the assay was immunoSEQ multiplex PCR. Of under 300,000 clones in the sample, roughly 80% were seen once. Sequencing was done on a sample of peripheral blood. All receptors come from a young woman with acute or convalescent COVID-19.

This chain links TRBV5-4 with TRBJ2-1, with TRBD2 matching 14 bases. With 0 bases clipped from V and 7 bases from J, the junction kept 6 bases outside the gene matches. Germline V CDR1 and CDR2: SGHNT, YYREEE (reference sequence). The CDR3 runs 17 residues. CDR3 residues: CASSLGLAGGLNNEQFF. For the CDR3, the DNA is TGTGCCAGCAGCTTGGGACTAGCGGGAGGGCTTAATAATGAGCAGTTCTTC.

CDR3 DNA sequence: TGTGCCAGTAGTGGGCACAGTCGGATTGAAGCTTTCTTT. Its translation is CASSGHSRIEAFF. The chain employs TRBV19 and TRBJ1-1; D ambiguous. The germline V gene has CDR1 LNHDA and CDR2 SQIVND (reference sequence). The length of the CDR3 is 13 residues. Trimming left V 5 bases short and J 7 bases short, with 14 bases between.

The chain recombines TRBV7-2 with TRBJ1-3, with D unresolved. Germline V lookup: CDR1 SGHTA, CDR2 FQGNSA. The CDR3 runs to 14 residues. Between the trimmed V and J ends, which lost 5 bases and 1 base, there was a span of 9 bases. The CDR3 reads CASSLSGSGNTIYF. The CDR3 DNA reads TGTGCCAGCAGCCTATCAGGTTCTGGAAACACCATATATTTT.

This clone was seen many times. The chain is built from TRBV28 and TRBJ1-3; D remains unclear. Looked up from germline, CDR1 is MDHEN and CDR2 is SYDVKM. The V end lost 1 base, the J end lost 0 bases, and 10 bases lay between the germline ends. The CDR3 sequence is 16 residues long. The CDR3 DNA reads TGTGCCAGCAGTTTATTGCGGCCGAACTCTGGAAACACCATATATTTT. This codes for CASSLLRPNSGNTIYF.

The rearrangement links TRBV18 to TRBJ2-2, with TRBD1 as a possible D gene (5 bases). The CDR3 consists of 17 residues. V dropped 0 bases and J dropped 0 bases, with 11 bases sitting between them. Germline CDR1 and CDR2: KGHSH and LQKENI. The CDR3 DNA follows: TGTGCCAGCTCACCACCGGGGCGCGGCACGAACACCGGGGAGCTGTTTTTT. Its protein product is CASSPPGRGTNTGELFF.

This clone was seen only a few times. The V gene is TRBV28, the J gene TRBJ1-5; D is unresolved. This CDR3 spans 16 amino acids. Trimming left V 2 bases short and J 0 bases short, with 11 bases between. Germline V gene lookup returns CDR1 MDHEN and CDR2 SYDVKM. CDR3 DNA: TGTGCCAGCAGTTTAGGGGAGACCTATAGCAATCAGCCCCAGCATTTT. This gives the protein CASSLGETYSNQPQHF.

The chain employs TRBV5-1 and TRBJ2-1; TRBD2 matches 9 bases. Germline V gene lookup returns CDR1 SGHRS and CDR2 YFSETQ. The J segment lost 6 bases and the V segment lost 5 bases, leaving 3 bases of the junction unmatched. There are 13 residues in the CDR3. For the CDR3, the DNA is TGCGCCAGCAGATTTAGCGGGAGCAATGAGCAGTTCTTC. Protein sequence: CASRFSGSNEQFF.

This sequence joins TRBV5-4 and TRBJ1-2; 8 nucleotides match TRBD1. V gave up 5 bases and J gave up 7 bases; unmatched junction bases: 4. Germline CDR1 and CDR2: SGHNT and YYREEE (reference sequence). This CDR3 spans 12 amino acids. The CDR3 reads CASSLDRGGYTF. DNA of the CDR3: TGTGCCAGCAGTTTAGACAGGGGTGGCTACACCTTC. The full variable domain, completed using reference TRBV5-4 and TRBJ1-2, is ETGVTQSPTHLIKTRGQQVTLRCSSQSGHNTVSWYQQALGQGPQFIFQYYREEENGRGNFPPRFSGLQFPNYSSELNVNALELDDSALYLCASSLDRGGYTFGSGTRLTVV.

The chain uses TRBV29-1 and TRBJ2-1; D is unclear. Germline V gene lookup returns CDR1 SQVTM and CDR2 ANQGSEA. The CDR3 is 11 residues long. V was shortened by 6 bases and J by 3 bases, with 6 bases between the two germline ends. The DNA of the CDR3 is TGCAGCGTGCGGAACTACAATGAGCAGTTCTTC. It encodes CSVRNYNEQFF.

The chain employs TRBV27 and TRBJ1-4; TRBD1 matches 9 bases. V trimming: 9 bases; J trimming: 6 bases; junction bases outside the gene matches: 5. The germline V gene has CDR1 MNHEY and CDR2 SMNVEV (reference sequence). The CDR3 contains 13 residues. CDR3 nucleotide sequence: TGTGCCAGTAAGGGACAGGGCTATGAAAAACTGTTTTTT. The encoded protein is CASKGQGYEKLFF. The full variable domain, rest sourced from reference TRBV27 and TRBJ1-4, is EAQVTQNPRYLITVTGKKLTVTCSQNMNHEYMSWYRQDPGLGLRQIYYSMNVEVTDKGDVPEGYKVSRKEKRNFPLILESPSPNQTSLYFCASKGQGYEKLFFGSGTQLSVL.

This chain joins TRBV19 and TRBJ2-5, with 8 bases lining up with TRBD1. Germline values: CDR1 LNHDA, CDR2 SQIVND (reference sequence). The trim removed 5 bases at V and 2 bases at J, leaving 13 bases unmatched. The CDR3 is 17 residues long. The CDR3 is CASSPGQGLGLQETQYF. In nucleotides, the CDR3 is TGTGCCAGTAGTCCAGGACAGGGCCTAGGACTACAAGAGACCCAGTACTTC.

A single count supports this clone. The rearrangement links TRBV7-2 to TRBJ1-3; unclear D gene. The germline CDR1 and CDR2 sequences are SGHTA and FQGNSA. The CDR3 extends over 17 amino acids. Trimming shortened V by 6 bases and J by 0 bases, and 18 bases separated the two germline ends. DNA for the CDR3: TGTGCCAGCAGTATCAAGTCAGGCCCCGACTCTGGAAACACCATATATTTT. Protein sequence: CASSIKSGPDSGNTIYF.

This sequence joins TRBV9 and TRBJ1-1; perhaps TRBD1 as D (5 bases). Germline CDR1 is SGDLS and CDR2 is YYNGEE. The CDR3 has 14 amino acids. The V gene lost 1 base and the J gene lost 4 bases, with 11 bases spanning the gap. The CDR3 loop reads CASSVRWGGTEAFF. The CDR3 DNA reads TGTGCCAGCAGCGTACGGTGGGGGGGCACTGAAGCTTTCTTT.

The V call is TRBV7-6, the J call TRBJ1-1; D may be TRBD1 (5 bases). V was shortened by 2 bases and J by 3 bases, with 13 bases between the two germline ends. This CDR3 has 15 amino acids. Germline V gene sequence: CDR1 SGHVS, CDR2 FNYEAQ. The CDR3: CASSLLAGGDTEAFF. In DNA, the CDR3 is TGTGCCAGCAGCTTATTGGCGGGAGGGGACACTGAAGCTTTCTTT.

The CDR3, as DNA: TGTGCCATCAGGGCTGGAGGCCAGGACGCAAACAATGAGCAGTTCTTC. It encodes CAIRAGGQDANNEQFF. This chain uses TRBV10-3 with TRBJ2-1; TRBD2 is a possible D gene (5 bases). This CDR3 is 16 amino acids long. Germline V gene data show CDR1 as ENHRY and CDR2 as SYGVKD. Between the trimmed V and J ends, which lost 6 bases and 5 bases, there was a span of 20 bases.

This clone showed up just a few times. CDR3 region: CASSGGGGSGSGYEQYF. The CDR3 bases are TGTGCCAGCAGTGGCGGGGGTGGTAGCGGGAGTGGCTACGAGCAGTACTTC. The genes are TRBV2 and TRBJ2-7; 9 bases are a match to TRBD2. Per the germline V gene, CDR1 is SNHLY and CDR2 is FYNNEI. CDR3 length equals 17 residues. V was pared by 4 bases and J by 3 bases, with 13 bases of the junction left unmatched.

The chain has TRBV27 and TRBJ1-6; D is ambiguous. The CDR3 runs to 13 residues. Germline loops: CDR1 MNHEY, CDR2 SMNVEV (reference sequence). V lost 2 bases and J 7 bases, leaving 6 bases between the germline ends. Here the CDR3 DNA reads TGTGCCAGCAGTTTAACTGAGAATTCACCCCTCCACTTT. Translated: CASSLTENSPLHF.

The chain employs TRBV10-2 and TRBJ2-1; D possibly matches TRBD1 or TRBD2 (5 bases each). The CDR3 extends over 13 amino acids. Trimming removed 6 bases at V and 3 bases at J, with 9 bases between. Per germline, CDR1 WSHSY and CDR2 SAAADI. The DNA of the CDR3 is TGCGCCAGCAGCGAGGGGCACTACAATGAGCAGTTCTTC. It codes for CASSEGHYNEQFF.

The chain links TRBV7-9 to TRBJ2-5; TRBD2 matches 8 bases. Per germline, CDR1 SEHNR and CDR2 FQNEAQ (reference sequence). Trimming removed 7 bases from V and 4 bases from J; junction bases left unmatched: 11. The CDR3 has 15 amino acids. The chain's CDR3 is CASTSVGTSGETQYF. The CDR3 nucleotides are TGTGCCAGCACCTCCGTCGGGACTAGTGGAGAGACCCAGTACTTC.

The chain has TRBV5-4 and TRBJ2-6, with D possibly TRBD1 on 5 matching bases. Germline V gene lookup returns CDR1 SGHNT and CDR2 YYREEE (reference sequence). Trimming took 0 bases from V and 4 from J, leaving 17 bases between them. The CDR3 runs 18 residues. The CDR3 is CASSLGSARANGANVLTF. The CDR3 DNA sequence: TGTGCCAGCAGCTTGGGGTCCGCCAGGGCAAACGGGGCCAACGTCCTGACTTTC.

This clone showed up just once. This chain connects TRBV6-2 or TRBV6-3 to TRBJ2-3; 12 bases match TRBD2. The CDR3 is made up of 16 amino acids. CDR1 and CDR2 (germline): MNHEY, SVGEGT. The V segment lost 2 bases and the J segment 4 bases; nucleotides outside the gene matches: 4. CDR3 protein: CASSYGLAGLADTQYF. DNA for the CDR3: TGTGCCAGCAGTTACGGACTAGCGGGACTCGCAGATACGCAGTATTTT.

Here the CDR3 reads CASSLDRVGEKLFF. DNA of the CDR3: TGTGCCAGCAGCCTCGACAGGGTGGGTGAAAAACTGTTTTTT. This chain joins TRBV7-8 and TRBJ1-4, with 7 positions matching TRBD1. In germline, CDR1 is SGHVS, CDR2 FQNEAQ. This CDR3 spans 14 amino acids. V lost 5 bases and J lost 7; bases outside the gene matches: 7.

The CDR3 sequence is CASSVGQGGFEKLFF. The CDR3 DNA follows: TGTGCCAGCAGTGTGGGACAGGGAGGTTTTGAAAAACTGTTTTTT. V is TRBV2 and J is TRBJ1-4; 9 bases match TRBD1. Germline loops: CDR1 SNHLY, CDR2 FYNNEI. The CDR3 spans 15 residues. V lost 4 bases and J lost 7; bases outside the gene matches: 7.

The chain carries TRBV2 and TRBJ2-1, with 8 bases fitting TRBD2. Germline CDR1 reads SNHLY; CDR2 reads FYNNEI. J was trimmed by 9 bases and V by 6 bases; bases with no gene match: 7. This CDR3 has 13 residues. In nucleotides, the CDR3 is TGTGCCAGCAGGGGACTAGGGCGGTCTGAGCAGTTCTTC. This encodes CASRGLGRSEQFF.

The J gene is TRBJ2-2, the V gene TRBV19; 9 bases are shared with TRBD2. Trimming removed 3 bases from V and 5 bases from J; junction bases left unmatched: 7. The CDR3 has 16 residues. Germline V gives CDR1 LNHDA, CDR2 SQIVND (reference sequence). The CDR3 spells CASSINYSGRTGELFF. The CDR3 DNA is TGTGCCAGTAGTATCAATTATAGCGGGAGAACCGGGGAGCTGTTTTTT.